The 3 T cell receptor beta chains reported below all come from one sample, sequenced in a study of T cell repertoires in cytomegalovirus infection. Using its own MiXCR run on the reads, TCRdb lists one record per CDR3 protein. The sample lists some 320,000 distinct CDR3 sequences; around 29% were seen once. Their target antigens are unknown. The specimen was cultured PBMCs, collected from culture after CMV antigen stimulation. These receptors all stem from a human donor in good health (CMV status not recorded). Some clones in this sample may be carry-over from other donors' samples.

This clonotype has a handful of counts. The chain carries TRBV19 and TRBJ2-7, with D unclear. Germline V lookup: CDR1 LNHDA, CDR2 SQIVND (reference sequence). The V end lost 5 bases, the J end lost 5 bases, and 10 bases lay between the germline ends. The CDR3 totals 12 residues. In nucleotides, the CDR3 is TGTGCCAGTAGTGGCCCTACGGACGAGCAGTACTTC. It yields the protein CASSGPTDEQYF.

J is TRBJ1-2 and V is TRBV19; the D is unclear. Germline-derived CDR1 and CDR2 are LNHDA and SQIVND (reference sequence). The CDR3 contains 13 residues. The V and J ends lost 4 bases and 8 bases respectively, with 14 bases between them. The DNA for the CDR3 is TGTGCCAGTAGTACGAGCCCTCCGGGGGGCTACACCTTC. Its translation: CASSTSPPGGYTF. The variable domain in full, with the rest retrieved from reference TRBV19 and TRBJ1-2, is DGGITQSPKYLFRKEGQNVTLSCEQNLNHDAMYWYRQDPGQGLRLIYYSQIVNDFQKGDIAEGYSVSREKKESFPLTVTSAQKNPTAFYLCASSTSPPGGYTFGSGTRLTVV.

This clonotype was detected only a few times. The V call is TRBV20-1, the J call TRBJ2-6; no clear D gene. V lost 0 bases and J 1 base, leaving 10 bases between the germline ends. From germline, CDR1 is DFQATT and CDR2 SNEGSKA (reference sequence). This CDR3 region has 16 residues. The CDR3 coding sequence is TGCAGTGCTAGAGATAGGCGAGAGTCTGGGGCCAACGTCCTGACTTTC. It encodes CSARDRRESGANVLTF.